The 19 T cell receptor beta chains presented below share a single source sample, sequenced in a study of early T cells in non-severe SARS-CoV-2 infection. TCRdb passed the 5' RACE reads through MiXCR, listing each CDR3 protein once. The sample carries tens of thousands of distinct CDR3 sequences, approximately 15% recorded once. Sequenced material: whole blood, taken at baseline. The receptors here all came from an adult who was a healthcare worker with PCR-confirmed SARS-CoV-2 infection or an uninfected control (not recorded which).

This clonotype showed up just a few times. This chain connects TRBV20-1 to TRBJ2-3; TRBD2 matches 7 bases. V shed 3 bases and J 6 bases; nucleotides not matched to a gene: 6. Looked up from germline, CDR1 is DFQATT and CDR2 is SNEGSKA (reference sequence). The CDR3 consists of 13 residues. CDR3 sequence reads: CSARFAAGDTQYF. The CDR3 coding sequence is TGCAGTGCTAGGTTTGCAGCGGGGGATACGCAGTATTTT.

The chain is built from TRBV6-1 and TRBJ1-1; D not resolved. Germline CDR1 reads MNHNS; CDR2 reads SASEGT. V lost 5 bases, J lost 1 base, and 11 bases lay in between. The CDR3 is 14 amino acids. The CDR3 bases are TGTGCCAGCAGTAACCGGGCTCAGAACACTGAAGCTTTCTTT. Translated: CASSNRAQNTEAFF.

The chain carries TRBV11-2 and TRBJ2-7; either TRBD1 or TRBD2 may supply D (5 bases each). The V and J ends lost 0 bases and 2 bases respectively, with 11 bases between them. CDR3 length equals 15 residues. Germline assignment: CDR1 SGHAT and CDR2 FQNNGV. The CDR3 nucleotides are TGTGCCAGCAGCTTAGATCCCGGGACGGCCTACGAGCAGTACTTC. This sequence encodes CASSLDPGTAYEQYF.

This clonotype has just a few counts. The V and J genes are TRBV19 and TRBJ2-3; 7 bases fit TRBD1. Germline lookup yields CDR1 LNHDA and CDR2 SQIVND (reference sequence). The CDR3 covers 14 residues. V was clipped by 5 bases and J by 2 bases; unmatched bases: 4. In nucleotides, the CDR3 is TGTGCCAGTAGTGACAGGGACATCACAGATACGCAGTATTTT. This translates into CASSDRDITDTQYF.

The rearrangement uses TRBV7-9 and TRBJ2-7; the match to TRBD1 covers 9 bases. The CDR3 loop spans 15 amino acids. Trimming took 7 bases from V and 3 from J; bases not matched to a gene: 10. CDR1 is SEHNR, CDR2 FQNEAQ, per germline (reference sequence). The CDR3 sequence is CASTDGTGTFYEQYF. CDR3 DNA: TGTGCCAGCACCGATGGGACAGGGACTTTCTACGAGCAGTACTTC.

This clonotype was detected a few times. The chain is built from TRBV11-3 and TRBJ2-1; D might be TRBD2 (5 bases). The CDR3 is 13 amino acids. Germline CDR1 and CDR2: SGHNT and YENEEA. Deletions cut 5 bases from V and 8 bases from J, with 13 bases between. CDR3 region: CASSPSAAHEQFF. In DNA form, the CDR3 reads TGTGCCAGCAGCCCGTCAGCGGCCCATGAGCAGTTCTTC.

This clonotype came up once. J is TRBJ2-2 and V is TRBV6-1; 11 bases fit TRBD2. With V trimmed by 5 bases and J by 5 bases, 4 bases remained unmatched. Germline values: CDR1 MNHNS, CDR2 SASEGT. The CDR3 is 15 residues long. The CDR3 DNA sequence: TGTGCCAGCAGTCTTAGCGGGAGGGTAACCGGGGAGCTGTTTTTT. Amino acids: CASSLSGRVTGELFF.

This clonotype was seen only a few times. V is TRBV19 and J is TRBJ2-3; D is possibly TRBD1 (5 bases). The CDR3 loop spans 15 amino acids. The V and J ends lost 3 bases and 0 bases respectively, with 10 bases between them. The germline V gene encodes CDR1 LNHDA and CDR2 SQIVND (reference sequence). The CDR3 loop is CASSIRAGSTDTQYF. In nucleotides, the CDR3 is TGTGCCAGTAGTATTCGGGCAGGGAGCACAGATACGCAGTATTTT.

This clonotype was detected a few times. V is TRBV18 and J is TRBJ2-7; D perhaps matches TRBD2 (6 bases). Germline V CDR1 and CDR2: KGHSH, LQKENI. The V gene lost 5 bases and the J gene lost 3 bases, with 14 bases spanning the gap. This CDR3 comprises 14 residues. CDR3 bases: TGTGCCAGCTCAGGGAGTAGCGGTAGCTACGAGCAGTACTTC. Its protein product is CASSGSSGSYEQYF. Using reference TRBV18 and TRBJ2-7 for the parts outside the CDR3, the full variable domain is NAGVMQNPRHLVRRRGQEARLRCSPMKGHSHVYWYRQLPEEGLKFMVYLQKENIIDESGMPKERFSAEFPKEGPSILRIQQVVRGDSAAYFCASSGSSGSYEQYFGPGTRLTVT.

This rearrangement joins TRBV28 to TRBJ2-7, with D uncertain. V gave up 6 bases and J gave up 5 bases, with 8 bases separating them. Per the germline V gene, CDR1 is MDHEN and CDR2 is SYDVKM. The CDR3 spans 11 residues. In DNA, the CDR3 is TGTGCCAGCAGCTCGGTAGACGAGCAGTACTTC. Its translation: CASSSVDEQYF.

In DNA form, the CDR3 reads TGTGCCAGCAGTTCGCACAGCGGAAATTCACCCCTCCACTTT. Translated, it gives CASSSHSGNSPLHF. The chain uses TRBV28 and TRBJ1-6; D not certain. V lost 4 bases to trimming and J lost 7 bases, with 11 bases between them. The CDR3 contains 14 residues. Germline lookup yields CDR1 MDHEN and CDR2 SYDVKM. The entire variable domain, with the rest obtained from reference TRBV28 and TRBJ1-6, is as follows: DVKVTQSSRYLVKRTGEKVFLECVQDMDHENMFWYRQDPGLGLRLIYFSYDVKMKEKGDIPEGYSVSREKKERFSLILESASTNQTSMYLCASSSHSGNSPLHFGNGTRLTVT.

This clonotype was observed many times. V is TRBV19 and J is TRBJ1-4; D ambiguous. V was shortened by 5 bases and J by 0 bases, with 7 bases between the two germline ends. Germline V gene data show CDR1 as LNHDA and CDR2 as SQIVND (reference sequence). This CDR3 is 14 amino acids long. The CDR3 DNA is TGTGCCAGTAGTGACGGAGCAACTAATGAAAAACTGTTTTTT. Its protein product is CASSDGATNEKLFF.

The chain carries TRBV5-4 and TRBJ2-3, with 16 bases identical to TRBD2. The CDR3 extends over 18 amino acids. Germline trimming cut 3 bases from V and 4 bases from J; bases unmatched to any gene: 8. The V gene's germline CDR1 is SGHNT and CDR2 YYREEE (reference sequence). CDR3 residues: CASSSIGTSGRAADTQYF. CDR3 nucleotides: TGTGCCAGCAGCTCAATCGGGACTAGCGGGAGGGCCGCAGATACGCAGTATTTT.

This clonotype was counted a few times. The chain couples TRBV19 to TRBJ2-7; possibly TRBD1 or TRBD2 for D (6 bases each). V lost 9 bases to trimming and J lost 0 bases, with 18 bases between them. The CDR3 extends over 15 amino acids. Germline values: CDR1 LNHDA, CDR2 SQIVND (reference sequence). The CDR3 reads CASRRGAAPSYEQYF. CDR3 sequence (DNA): TGTGCCAGCAGAAGGGGGGCAGCTCCCTCCTACGAGCAGTACTTC.

The chain links TRBV28 to TRBJ2-1; TRBD2 matches 9 bases. V trimming: 5 bases; J trimming: 8 bases; junction bases outside the gene matches: 7. CDR3 length: 14 residues. Per germline, CDR1 MDHEN and CDR2 SYDVKM. The CDR3 here is CASSLSGGRYEQFF. CDR3 in DNA: TGTGCCAGCAGTCTTAGCGGGGGTAGATATGAGCAGTTCTTC.

The chain employs TRBV20-1 and TRBJ2-7; TRBD2 aligns across 10 bases. CDR3 size: 14 residues. J was trimmed by 2 bases and V by 4 bases; bases with no gene match: 5. In germline, CDR1 is DFQATT, CDR2 SNEGSKA (reference sequence). This CDR3 reads CSATGLAFTYEQYF. In nucleotides, the CDR3 is TGCAGTGCTACGGGACTAGCGTTCACCTACGAGCAGTACTTC.

This clonotype was found many times. The rearrangement uses TRBV5-1 and TRBJ1-4; 9 nucleotides line up with TRBD1. Trimming at V came to 2 bases and at J to 5 bases, leaving 1 base not matched to a gene. From germline, CDR1 is SGHRS and CDR2 YFSETQ. CDR3 size: 14 residues. This chain's CDR3 is CASSFGTGNEKLFF. CDR3 sequence (DNA): TGCGCCAGCAGCTTCGGGACAGGGAATGAAAAACTGTTTTTT.

The V and J genes are TRBV12-3 or TRBV12-4 and TRBJ2-1; 10 bases are a match to TRBD2. The CDR3 length is 15 residues. V lost 7 bases to trimming and J lost 5 bases; unmatched junction nucleotides: 8. CDR3 in DNA: TGTGCCAGCACCCCGGGGCTAGCGGGGGACAATGAGCAGTTCTTC. Amino acids: CASTPGLAGDNEQFF.

In this sample, this clonotype turned up a few times. The chain carries TRBV27 and TRBJ2-3, with TRBD2 identical over 15 bases. Germline CDR1 reads MNHEY; CDR2 reads SMNVEV (reference sequence). V was pared by 2 bases and J by 4 bases, with 10 bases of the junction left unmatched. CDR3 length: 19 residues. Here the CDR3 DNA reads TGTGCCAGCAGTTTAAGGACTAGCGGGAGGGGGTTTTCTGCAGATACGCAGTATTTT. Translating it yields CASSLRTSGRGFSADTQYF.